These 2 T cell receptor beta chains came from one sample sequenced in a study of TIL therapy for anti-PD-1-resistant metastatic lung cancer. Sequencing used immunoSEQ v3. Sequenced by immunoSEQ multiplex PCR; TCRdb stores in-frame clones only, minus some. Of about 100,000 clones listed, roughly two thirds were seen once; the top ten hold about a tenth. The sample's time point: pre-treatment sample, taken before nivolumab and TIL therapy. The tumor samples were excised metastases, mostly pleural nodules or supraclavicular lymph nodes. The starting material was tumor tissue, obtained at baseline. These receptors were obtained from a person aged 25-85 years with non-small cell lung cancer.

This clone has only one observation. The chain combines TRBV4-3 with TRBJ1-2; maybe TRBD1 (6 bases). Germline V gene data show CDR1 as LGHNA and CDR2 as YSLEER. The V and J ends lost 5 bases and 5 bases respectively, with 15 bases between them. The CDR3 totals 14 residues. This CDR3 is CASSKTDRSYGYTF. The CDR3 nucleotides read TGCGCCAGCAGCAAAACGGACAGATCGTATGGCTACACCTTC.

This chain joins TRBV11-1 and TRBJ1-4; unclear D gene. Trimming took 5 bases from V and 2 from J, leaving 3 bases between them. The germline V gene has CDR1 SGHAT and CDR2 FQDESV (reference sequence). This CDR3 has 12 amino acids. The CDR3 DNA is TGTGCCAGCAGCGGGACTAATGAAAAACTGTTTTTT. Residues: CASSGTNEKLFF. Full variable domain (outside the CDR3, taken from reference TRBV11-1 and TRBJ1-4): EAEVAQSPRYKITEKSQAVAFWCDPISGHATLYWYRQILGQGPELLVQFQDESVVDDSQLPKDRFSAERLKGVDSTLKIQPAELGDSAMYLCASSGTNEKLFFGSGTQLSVL.